This T cell receptor (beta chain) was sequenced in a study of blood T cells in healthy people across ages. With a J-beta primer mix and a sample-barcoded 5' primer, a second PCR ran about 7 to 12 cycles. TCRdb re-called the 5' RACE reads through MiXCR, storing one row per CDR3 protein. This sample has 450,000 to 600,000 distinct CDR3 sequences, with about 26% found just once. Each donor was a healthy Caucasian individual from Russia, aged about 6 to 95. V trimming: 4 bases; J trimming: 4 bases; junction bases outside the gene matches: 1. Germline V lookup: CDR1 MNHEY, CDR2 SVGAGI. The CDR3 is 13 amino acids. This sample also appeared in a second study, on T cells of mothers and their children. Per that study: With the M1S primer of the second PCR, sample barcodes and 2-4 random nucleotides were added.

Sequencing was performed on blood. The V call is TRBV6-5, the J call TRBJ1-2, with 9 bases identical to TRBD1. This receptor was identified in a boy aged 2 to 10 in good health. The CDR3 loop is CASSWDRVYGYTF. CDR3 sequence (DNA): TGTGCCAGCAGTTGGGACAGGGTCTATGGCTACACCTTC.